This TCR beta chain comes out of a study of shared clonotypes between healthy human individuals. V was clipped by 5 bases and J by 0 bases, with 14 bases between them. The CDR3 is 15 amino acids. Looked up from germline, CDR1 is SGHTA and CDR2 is FQGTGA. In the study's own analysis: Sequence data from immunoSEQ were junction-only and lacked quality scores; consequently, filtering differed. The table came from immunoSEQ multiplex PCR; TCRdb's copy has only in-frame clones and leaves some out. The V and J calls and clone size were taken over from that table, and D and trimming were inferred from the DNA. The sample carries roughly 2.4 million clones, 95% recorded once.

The clonotype comes from a man between 18 and 35 years old in good health. The sequencing sample was made of naive CD4+ T cells sorted from blood. Subset indicated: CD45RA+ positively selected. This sequence joins TRBV7-3 and TRBJ2-7, with D possibly being TRBD1 (6 bases). Here the CDR3 DNA reads TGTGCCAGCAGCCCTACAGGGAGAAGCTCCTACGAGCAGTACTTC. Translating gives CASSPTGRSSYEQYF.